This T cell receptor beta chain was documented in a study of blood T cell repertoires in COVID-19. Study background: Some COVID-19 samples were acute and others convalescent; all came from the United States, Italy and Spain. Sample material is recorded as cDNA or gDNA derived from T cells, B-cell-depleted T cells, or PBMCs.

Turning to this clone: Other nucleotide sequences in the sample specify the same CDR3.

Germline V gene lookup returns CDR1 GTSNPN and CDR2 SVGIG (reference sequence). V lost 2 bases, J lost 5 bases, and 3 bases lay in between. The CDR3 consists of 11 residues. The authors' processing: Reference gene primer amplification in the assay estimated nucleated cell counts. Some clones are missing from TCRdb's copy, which holds only in-frame ones; the method was immunoSEQ multiplex PCR. V, J and clone size are those of that table, while D and trimming were read from the DNA. Of some 700,000 clones in the sample, about nine tenths were seen once. The TCR was taken from a woman aged 18-29 years with acute or convalescent COVID-19. Material for sequencing was peripheral blood. V gene TRBV30 combines with J gene TRBJ2-2; D gene unclear. The chain's CDR3 is CAWSPTGELFF. The CDR3 bases are TGTGCCTGGAGTCCGACCGGGGAGCTGTTTTTT.